Listed here is a single TCR beta chain. This specimen comes from a study of CD8 T cells in Susac syndrome. Study information: There were Susac syndrome patients who were therapy-naive at blood draw, others on corticosteroids, and others on intravenous immunoglobulin alone.

Random hexamers were used to reverse transcribe 0.5 to 1 ug of RNA. TCRdb independently ran MiXCR on the immunoSEQ multiplex PCR reads; one entry per CDR3 protein. The sample shows more than 150,000 distinct CDR3 sequences, nearly 97% of them seen only once. Trimming removed 2 bases from V and 4 bases from J, with 9 bases in between. The CDR3 contains 14 residues. From germline, CDR1 is LGHDT and CDR2 YNNKEL (reference sequence). This TCR was recovered from a human donor with Susac syndrome. The sample comprised CD4+ T cells from PBMCs. V and J are TRBV3-1 and TRBJ1-3, with D possibly being TRBD1 (5 bases). DNA of the CDR3: TGTGCCAGCAGCCAATGGGCAGGGGGAAACACCATATATTTT. This gives the protein CASSQWAGGNTIYF.